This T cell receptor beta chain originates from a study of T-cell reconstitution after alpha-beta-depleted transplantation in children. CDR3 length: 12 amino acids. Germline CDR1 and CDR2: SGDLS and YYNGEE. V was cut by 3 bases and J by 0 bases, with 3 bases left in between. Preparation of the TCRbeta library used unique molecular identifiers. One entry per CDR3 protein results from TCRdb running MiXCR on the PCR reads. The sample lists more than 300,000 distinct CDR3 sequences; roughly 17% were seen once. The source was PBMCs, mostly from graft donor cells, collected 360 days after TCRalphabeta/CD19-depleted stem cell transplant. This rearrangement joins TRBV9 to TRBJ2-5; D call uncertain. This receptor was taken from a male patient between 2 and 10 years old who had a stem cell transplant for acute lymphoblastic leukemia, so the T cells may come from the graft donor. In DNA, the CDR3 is TGTGCCAGCAGCGCCAACCAAGAGACCCAGTACTTC. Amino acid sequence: CASSANQETQYF.